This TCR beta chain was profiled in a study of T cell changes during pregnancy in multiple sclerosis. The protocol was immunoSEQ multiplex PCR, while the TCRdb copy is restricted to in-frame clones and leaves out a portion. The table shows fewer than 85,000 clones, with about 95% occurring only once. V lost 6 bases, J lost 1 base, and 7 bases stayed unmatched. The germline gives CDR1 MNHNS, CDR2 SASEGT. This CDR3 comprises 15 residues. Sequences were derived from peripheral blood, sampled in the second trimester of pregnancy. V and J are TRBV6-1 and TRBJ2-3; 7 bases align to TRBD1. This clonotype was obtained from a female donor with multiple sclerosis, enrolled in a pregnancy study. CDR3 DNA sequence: TGTGCCAGCAGGGGACAGCCACCACGCACAGATACGCAGTATTTT. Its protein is CASRGQPPRTDTQYF.